Each of the 14 T cell receptor beta chains below was sequenced from the same sample in a study of blood T cell repertoires in COVID-19. Method: immunoSEQ multiplex PCR; TCRdb's copy keeps in-frame clones and lacks some. The table records about 53,000 clones, around nine tenths of them present only once. The sequenced material came from peripheral blood. All receptors come from a man between 50 and 59 years old with acute or convalescent COVID-19.

V gene TRBV24-1 combines with J gene TRBJ1-2, with 7 bases lining up with TRBD1. Germline trimming cut 3 bases from V and 8 bases from J; bases unmatched to any gene: 11. The CDR3 is made up of 15 amino acids. Germline CDR1 is KGHDR and CDR2 is SFDVKD. The chain's CDR3 is CATSDVHDRESGYTF. The CDR3 region has the DNA TGTGCCACCAGTGATGTCCATGACAGGGAGAGCGGCTACACCTTC.

This clone appeared a few times. J is TRBJ2-1 and V is TRBV12-3 or TRBV12-4, with 7 bases matching TRBD2. The CDR3 is 13 amino acids. V trimming: 3 bases; J trimming: 7 bases; junction bases outside the gene matches: 3. The CDR3 nucleotides are TGTGCCAGCAGTTTTGGGGGGGGGAATGAGCAGTTCTTC. Translated, it gives CASSFGGGNEQFF.

This chain uses TRBV27 with TRBJ2-3; 9 bases line up with TRBD2. V gave up 3 bases and J gave up 6 bases; unmatched junction bases: 13. Germline V gene lookup returns CDR1 MNHEY and CDR2 SMNVEV (reference sequence). The CDR3 sequence is 17 residues long. The CDR3 region is CASSFMGGLASLDTQYF. CDR3 bases: TGTGCCAGCAGTTTTATGGGAGGACTAGCGTCCTTGGATACGCAGTATTTT.

This clone was detected only once. This rearrangement joins TRBV19 to TRBJ2-4, with D possibly matching TRBD2 (5 bases). This CDR3 is built from 16 residues. Looked up from germline, CDR1 is LNHDA and CDR2 is SQIVND (reference sequence). V was trimmed by 4 bases and J by 0 bases, leaving 13 bases between them. CDR3 region: CASSTPGFEAKNIQYF. The CDR3 DNA reads as TGTGCCAGTAGTACCCCGGGGTTTGAAGCCAAAAACATTCAGTACTTC.

This clone was found once. The V call is TRBV12-3 or TRBV12-4, the J call TRBJ2-5; possible D gene TRBD2, 6 bases. CDR3 length: 13 amino acids. Trimming pared 8 bases from V and 5 bases from J, leaving 15 bases between. The CDR3 loop is CASGDGGLETQYF. DNA of the CDR3: TGTGCCAGCGGTGATGGGGGGTTGGAGACCCAGTACTTC.

To note about this clone: Germline and junction disagree at one end, which may indicate a read error. The chain is built from TRBV6-5 and TRBJ1-1, with no clear D. The CDR3 runs 13 residues. CDR1 is MNHEY and CDR2 is SVGAGI in the germline V gene. The chain's CDR3 is CASTLSRNPEAFF. The DNA of the CDR3 is TGTGCCAGCACCTTGTCCAGGAACCCTGAAGCTTTCTTT.

This clone was counted a few times. This chain uses TRBV7-8 with TRBJ1-6, with D possibly matching TRBD1 (5 bases). The CDR3 has 15 amino acids. V shed 7 bases and J shed 10 bases, with 20 bases lying between them. CDR1 is SGHVS and CDR2 is FQNEAQ in the germline V gene. CDR3 sequence (DNA): TGTGCCAGCACAAACCTAGGGGTTGCAAAGTCACCCCTCCACTTT. As protein: CASTNLGVAKSPLHF.

The chain joins TRBV28 to TRBJ1-2, with TRBD1 matching over 11 bases. V lost 8 bases and J lost 8; bases outside the gene matches: 1. The germline CDR1 and CDR2 sequences are MDHEN and SYDVKM. The CDR3 is 11 amino acids. In DNA form, the CDR3 reads TGTGCCAGCGGGACAGGGGGGGGCTACACCTTC. Its protein is CASGTGGGYTF.

The gene calls are TRBV14 and TRBJ1-4; tentative D call: TRBD1 (5 bases). From germline, CDR1 is SGHDN and CDR2 FVKESK. CDR3 length: 16 amino acids. With 4 bases removed from V and 5 bases from J, the gap between germline ends came to 17 bases. The CDR3 here is CASSPILPGLNEKLFF. The CDR3 coding sequence is TGTGCCAGCAGCCCTATCCTACCAGGGCTAAATGAAAAACTGTTTTTT.

The chain joins TRBV4-2 to TRBJ2-7; 9 nucleotides match TRBD1. The CDR3 runs 14 residues. CDR1 and CDR2 from the germline V gene are LGHNA and YNFKEQ. Unmatched junction bases numbered 1, after V lost 3 bases and J lost 1 base. CDR3 nucleotides: TGTGCCAGCAGCCATGGACAGGGGTCCTACGAGCAGTACTTC. It encodes CASSHGQGSYEQYF.

V gene TRBV2 combines with J gene TRBJ1-2; D is ambiguous. V shed 3 bases and J shed 0 bases, with 11 bases lying between them. CDR3 length: 15 amino acids. CDR1 and CDR2 from the germline V gene are SNHLY and FYNNEI. The DNA for the CDR3 is TGTGCCAGCAGTGATACCGCGTACCCTAACTATGGCTACACCTTC. Amino acids: CASSDTAYPNYGYTF. The full variable domain, rest sourced from reference TRBV2 and TRBJ1-2, is EPEVTQTPSHQVTQMGQEVILRCVPISNHLYFYWYRQILGQKVEFLVSFYNNEISEKSEIFDDQFSVERPDGSNFTLKIRSTKLEDSAMYFCASSDTAYPNYGYTFGSGTRLTVV.

The chain combines TRBV7-2 with TRBJ1-2; weak D call: TRBD1 (6 bases). The CDR3 runs to 14 residues. V dropped 6 bases and J dropped 4 bases, with 15 bases sitting between them. Germline lookup yields CDR1 SGHTA and CDR2 FQGNSA. The CDR3 sequence: CASSHEGRGYGYTF. The CDR3 DNA reads as TGTGCCAGCAGTCATGAGGGCAGGGGCTATGGCTACACCTTC.

The V and J genes are TRBV28 and TRBJ1-6; 7 bases match TRBD1. The CDR3 length is 14 residues. CDR1 and CDR2 from the germline V gene are MDHEN and SYDVKM. V dropped 6 bases and J dropped 9; count of bases not matched to a gene: 8. CDR3 residues: CASRSQGFGSPLHF. Here the CDR3 DNA reads TGTGCCAGCAGATCACAGGGGTTCGGTTCACCCCTCCACTTT.

The rearrangement uses TRBV5-4 and TRBJ2-1, with TRBD1 matching 7 bases. CDR3 length equals 14 residues. Germline V gives CDR1 SGHNT, CDR2 YYREEE (reference sequence). Trimming removed 3 bases from V and 3 bases from J; junction bases left unmatched: 3. CDR3: CASSSGQVYNEQFF. In DNA form, the CDR3 reads TGTGCCAGCAGCTCAGGACAGGTCTACAATGAGCAGTTCTTC.